A single sample gave rise to the 8 T cell receptor beta chains below, sequenced in a study of shared clonotypes between healthy human individuals. Repertoires were generated with immunoSEQ multiplex PCR, while TCRdb's copy carries only in-frame clones and drops some. The data hold around 2,100,000 clones, with about 94% observed a single time. Positive CCR7 selection of CD45RO-negative cells yielded the naive CD8 cells, and terminally differentiated effector memory CD45RA+ cells were excluded. The specimen was naive CD8+ T cells sorted from blood. These TCRs come from a man aged 18 to 35 in good health.

The genes are TRBV7-9 and TRBJ1-2; D is ambiguous. Deletions cut 5 bases from V and 1 base from J, with 17 bases between. The CDR3 is made up of 16 amino acids. Germline V gene lookup returns CDR1 SEHNR and CDR2 FQNEAQ (reference sequence). The CDR3: CASSLTGGQLNYGYTF. The DNA for the CDR3 is TGTGCCAGCAGCCTGACCGGAGGGCAGCTTAACTATGGCTACACCTTC.

The rearrangement uses TRBV7-6 and TRBJ2-2, with a possible D match to TRBD2 (5 bases). V was shortened by 0 bases and J by 4 bases, with 9 bases between the two germline ends. This CDR3 region has 15 residues. In germline, CDR1 is SGHVS, CDR2 FNYEAQ. CDR3 bases: TGTGCCAGCAGCTTAGCGGGAGAGGGCACCGGGGAGCTGTTTTTT. Encoded protein: CASSLAGEGTGELFF. The complete variable domain, with remaining parts taken from reference TRBV7-6 and TRBJ2-2, reads GAGVSQSPRYKVTKRGQDVALRCDPISGHVSLYWYRQALGQGPEFLTYFNYEAQQDKSGLPNDRFSAERPEGSISTLTIQRTEQRDSAMYRCASSLAGEGTGELFFGEGSRLTVL.

This clone has just one count. The identical CDR3 is also encoded by other nucleotide sequences in the sample. The genes are TRBV5-1 and TRBJ2-2; D is ambiguous. This CDR3 contains 14 residues. V was clipped by 2 bases and J by 2 bases, with 7 bases between them. Looked up from germline, CDR1 is SGHRS and CDR2 is YFSETQ. For the CDR3, the DNA is TGCGCCAGCAGCTTATGGAGAAACACCGGGGAGCTGTTTTTT. The encoded protein is CASSLWRNTGELFF.

Note on this clone: Other DNA variants within this sample encode the same CDR3. The J gene is TRBJ1-4, the V gene TRBV9; the match to TRBD1 covers 9 bases. Trimming cost V 1 base and J 5 bases; bases outside gene matches: 3. CDR3 length: 15 residues. Per the germline V gene, CDR1 is SGDLS and CDR2 is YYNGEE. CDR3: CASSVSGTGNEKLFF. The CDR3 DNA follows: TGTGCCAGCAGCGTATCTGGGACAGGGAATGAAAAACTGTTTTTT.

CDR3 nucleotides: TGCGCCAGCAGCCAAGAGGAGAATGAGCAGTTCTTC. Protein product: CASSQEENEQFF. The chain has TRBV4-1 and TRBJ2-1; D ambiguous. Deletions cut 0 bases from V and 7 bases from J, with 4 bases between. This CDR3 has 12 amino acids. Looked up from germline, CDR1 is MGHRA and CDR2 is YSYEKL.

The chain combines TRBV2 with TRBJ2-1; no clear D gene. V was trimmed by 7 bases and J by 0 bases, leaving 7 bases between them. Per germline, CDR1 SNHLY and CDR2 FYNNEI. CDR3 length: 13 residues. CDR3 sequence reads: CASNRDSYNEQFF. The CDR3 nucleotides are TGTGCCAGCAATAGAGACTCCTACAATGAGCAGTTCTTC. The complete variable domain, with remaining parts taken from reference TRBV2 and TRBJ2-1, reads EPEVTQTPSHQVTQMGQEVILRCVPISNHLYFYWYRQILGQKVEFLVSFYNNEISEKSEIFDDQFSVERPDGSNFTLKIRSTKLEDSAMYFCASNRDSYNEQFFGPGTRLTVL.

The chain employs TRBV7-8 and TRBJ2-7, with D possibly being TRBD1 (5 bases). The CDR3 runs to 13 residues. Germline values: CDR1 SGHVS, CDR2 FQNEAQ. The V end was cut by 4 bases, the J end by 2 bases, with 9 bases between. This CDR3 reads CASSYTGPYEQYF. In DNA, the CDR3 is TGTGCCAGCAGCTATACAGGCCCCTACGAGCAGTACTTC.

V gene TRBV28 combines with J gene TRBJ1-2; D unclear. The germline V gene encodes CDR1 MDHEN and CDR2 SYDVKM. Trimming shortened V by 7 bases and J by 1 base, and 16 bases separated the two germline ends. This CDR3 has 15 amino acids. The CDR3 DNA sequence: TGTGCCAGCATCCCCGGACGTGGGATTAACTATGGCTACACCTTC. This translates into CASIPGRGINYGYTF.